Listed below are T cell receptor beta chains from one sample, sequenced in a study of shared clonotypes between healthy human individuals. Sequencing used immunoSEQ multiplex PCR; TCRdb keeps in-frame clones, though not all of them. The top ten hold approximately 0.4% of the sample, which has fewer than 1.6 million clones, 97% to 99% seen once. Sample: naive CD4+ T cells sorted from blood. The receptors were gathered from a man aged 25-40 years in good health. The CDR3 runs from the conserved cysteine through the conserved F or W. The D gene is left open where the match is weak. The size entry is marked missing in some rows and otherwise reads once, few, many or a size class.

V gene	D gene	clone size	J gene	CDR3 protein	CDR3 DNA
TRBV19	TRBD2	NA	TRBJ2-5	CASSITNGGETQYF	TGTGCCAGTAGTATCACGAACGGGGGGGAGACCCAGTACTTC
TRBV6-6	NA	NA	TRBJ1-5	CASRGTVSNQPQHF	TGTGCCAGCAGGGGCACGGTTAGCAATCAGCCCCAGCATTTT
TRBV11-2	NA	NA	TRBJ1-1	CASSNRIGNTEAFF	TGTGCCAGCAGCAATCGCATAGGGAACACTGAAGCTTTCTTT
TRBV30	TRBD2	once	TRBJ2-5	CAWSALAGGETQYF	TGTGCCTGGAGTGCCTTAGCGGGGGGAGAGACCCAGTACTTC
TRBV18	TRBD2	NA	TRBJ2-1	CASSQLAGDGNEQFF	TGTGCCAGCTCACAACTAGCGGGAGACGGCAATGAGCAGTTCTTC
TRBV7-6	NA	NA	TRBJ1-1	CASSYPQGPLTEAFF	TGTGCCAGCAGCTACCCACAGGGTCCTTTGACTGAAGCTTTCTTT
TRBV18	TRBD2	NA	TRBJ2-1	CASSPSPAGVNNEQFF	TGTGCCAGCTCACCATCACCAGCGGGAGTCAACAATGAGCAGTTCTTC
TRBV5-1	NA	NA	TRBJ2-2	CASSLRRSDANTGELFF	TGCGCCAGCAGCCTCCGCCGGTCTGACGCGAACACCGGGGAGCTGTTTTTT
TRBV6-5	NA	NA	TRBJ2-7	CASSYSEGSPEQYF	TGTGCCAGCAGTTACTCAGAGGGATCCCCAGAGCAGTACTTC
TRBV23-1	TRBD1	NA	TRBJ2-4	CASSPTDRGILGIAKNIQYF	TGCGCCAGCAGTCCTACGGACAGGGGGATTCTTGGCATTGCCAAAAACATTCAGTACTTC
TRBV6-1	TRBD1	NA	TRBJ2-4	CASSEVWTGSKNIQYF	TGTGCCAGCAGTGAGGTTTGGACAGGGTCCAAAAACATTCAGTACTTC
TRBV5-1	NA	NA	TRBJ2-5	CASSLGGLASNQETQYF	TGCGCCAGCAGCTTGGGTGGGCTAGCGAGTAACCAAGAGACCCAGTACTTC
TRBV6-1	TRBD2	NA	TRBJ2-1	CASTQRLAGEQFF	TGTGCCAGCACCCAACGCCTAGCGGGAGAGCAGTTCTTC
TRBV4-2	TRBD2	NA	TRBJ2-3	CASSQDKLAGGTDTQYF	TGTGCCAGCAGCCAAGATAAACTAGCGGGAGGGACAGATACGCAGTATTTT
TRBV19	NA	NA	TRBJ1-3	CASSWGSGNTIYF	TGTGCCAGTAGTTGGGGCTCTGGAAACACCATATATTTT
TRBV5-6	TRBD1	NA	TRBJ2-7	CASSLLAGGDREQYF	TGTGCCAGCAGCTTGTTAGCAGGGGGAGATCGAGAGCAGTACTTC
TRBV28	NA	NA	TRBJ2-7	CASSFGVYEQYF	TGTGCCAGCAGTTTCGGGGTATACGAGCAGTACTTC
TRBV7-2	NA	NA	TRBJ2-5	CASSLLEIRETQYF	TGTGCCAGCAGCTTACTAGAGATTAGGGAGACCCAGTACTTC
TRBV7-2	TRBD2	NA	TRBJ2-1	CASSLTSGRYNEQFF	TGTGCCAGCAGCCTAACTAGCGGGAGATACAATGAGCAGTTCTTC
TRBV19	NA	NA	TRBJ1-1	CASSLLAGFKAFF	TGTGCCAGTAGCCTCCTGGCAGGGTTCAAAGCTTTCTTT
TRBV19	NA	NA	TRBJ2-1	CASSIERGLPYNEQFF	TGTGCCAGTAGTATAGAGCGCGGGTTGCCCTACAATGAGCAGTTCTTC
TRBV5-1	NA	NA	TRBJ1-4	CASSSTGLGTGENEKLFF	NA
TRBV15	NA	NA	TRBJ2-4	CATSRGLVGTLNEKNIQYF	TGTGCCACCAGCAGAGGACTAGTTGGAACCCTGAACGAGAAAAACATTCAGTACTTC
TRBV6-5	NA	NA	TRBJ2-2	CASSQTPNTGELFF	TGTGCCAGCAGCCAGACCCCGAACACCGGGGAGCTGTTTTTT
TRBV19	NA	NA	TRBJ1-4	CASSTGGAINEKLFF	TGTGCCAGTAGTACGGGGGGAGCAATTAATGAAAAACTGTTTTTT
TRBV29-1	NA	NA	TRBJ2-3	CSSKPGGTDTQYF	TGCAGCTCAAAGCCGGGGGGCACAGATACGCAGTATTTT
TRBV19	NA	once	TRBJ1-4	CASSINWGEKLFF	TGTGCCAGTAGTATAAACTGGGGAGAAAAACTGTTTTTT
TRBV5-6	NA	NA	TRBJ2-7	CASSLGVVGAYEQYF	TGTGCCAGCAGCTTGGGAGTGGTGGGAGCCTACGAGCAGTACTTC
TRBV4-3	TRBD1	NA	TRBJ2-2	CASSLGQGAGELFF	TGCGCCAGCAGCCTGGGACAGGGGGCCGGGGAGCTGTTTTTT
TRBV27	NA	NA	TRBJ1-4	CASSLGTTNEKLFF	TGTGCCAGCAGTTTAGGGACAACTAATGAAAAACTGTTTTTT
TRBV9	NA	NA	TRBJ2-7	CASSVHASSYEQYF	TGTGCCAGCAGCGTGCACGCCAGCTCCTACGAGCAGTACTTC
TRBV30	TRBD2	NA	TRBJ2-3	CAWRAGATDTQYF	TGTGCCTGGCGAGCGGGAGCCACAGATACGCAGTATTTT
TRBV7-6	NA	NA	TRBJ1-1	CASSLYVRAEMNTEAFF	TGTGCCAGCAGCCTATATGTCAGGGCTGAAATGAACACTGAAGCTTTCTTT
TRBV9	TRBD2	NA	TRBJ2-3	CASSGGGYSTDTQYF	TGTGCCAGCAGCGGGGGAGGGTATAGCACAGATACGCAGTATTTT
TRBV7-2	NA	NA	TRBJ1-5	CASSLQGFGQPQHF	TGTGCCAGCAGCTTACAGGGGTTTGGTCAGCCCCAGCATTTT
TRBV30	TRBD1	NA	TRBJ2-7	CAWSVGQGAGYEQYF	TGTGCCTGGAGTGTAGGACAGGGGGCGGGGTACGAGCAGTACTTC
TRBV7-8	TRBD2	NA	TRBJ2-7	CASSFFLAGAVEQYF	TGTGCCAGCAGCTTCTTTCTAGCGGGAGCTGTCGAGCAGTACTTC
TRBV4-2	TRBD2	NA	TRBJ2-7	CASSQGTGTKSSYEQYF	TGTGCCAGCAGCCAGGGAACCGGGACTAAGAGCTCCTACGAGCAGTACTTC
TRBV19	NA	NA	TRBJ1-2	CASRSSNYGYTF	TGTGCCAGTAGGAGCAGCAACTATGGCTACACCTTC
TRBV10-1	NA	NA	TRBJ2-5	CASSESPGETQYF	TGCGCCAGCAGTGAGTCACCCGGGGAGACCCAGTACTTC
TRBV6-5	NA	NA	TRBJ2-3	CASSYAGALTDTQYF	TGTGCCAGCAGTTACGCAGGGGCCCTAACAGATACGCAGTATTTT
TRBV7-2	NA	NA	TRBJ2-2	CASSFEVGELFF	TGTGCCAGCAGCTTTGAAGTCGGGGAGCTGTTTTTT
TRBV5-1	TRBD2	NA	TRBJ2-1	CASSLGLAGPYNEQFF	TGCGCCAGCAGCTTGGGACTAGCGGGACCTTACAATGAGCAGTTCTTC
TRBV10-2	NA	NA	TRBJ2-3	CASSPSGAQPDTQYF	TGCGCCAGCAGTCCATCGGGGGCGCAGCCAGATACGCAGTATTTT
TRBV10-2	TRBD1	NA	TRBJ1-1	CATTRTGGTTEAFF	TGCGCCACCACAAGGACAGGAGGAACCACTGAAGCTTTCTTT
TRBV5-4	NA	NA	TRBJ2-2	CASSLMREAATGELFF	TGTGCCAGCAGCTTGATGAGGGAGGCGGCCACCGGGGAGCTGTTTTTT
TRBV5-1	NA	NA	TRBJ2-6	CASSFGQSSGANVLTF	TGCGCCAGCAGCTTCGGGCAGTCGTCGGGGGCCAACGTCCTGACTTTC
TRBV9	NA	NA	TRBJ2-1	CASRPSPDNYNEQFF	TGTGCCAGCAGGCCCTCACCGGATAACTACAATGAGCAGTTCTTC
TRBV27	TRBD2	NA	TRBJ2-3	CASSLSAGGPTDTQYF	TGTGCCAGCAGTTTATCGGCGGGAGGGCCAACAGATACGCAGTATTTT